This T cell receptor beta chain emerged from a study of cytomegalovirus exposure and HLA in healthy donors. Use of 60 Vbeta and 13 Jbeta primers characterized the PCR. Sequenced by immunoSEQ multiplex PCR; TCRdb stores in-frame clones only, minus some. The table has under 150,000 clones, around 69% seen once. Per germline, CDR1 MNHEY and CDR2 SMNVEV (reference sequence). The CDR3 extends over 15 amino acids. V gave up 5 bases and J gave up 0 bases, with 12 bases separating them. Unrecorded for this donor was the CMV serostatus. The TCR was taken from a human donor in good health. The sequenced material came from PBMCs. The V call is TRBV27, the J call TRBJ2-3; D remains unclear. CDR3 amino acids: CASSDGETSTDTQYF. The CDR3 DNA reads TGTGCCAGCAGTGACGGAGAGACTAGCACAGATACGCAGTATTTT.